These T cell receptor beta chains were read from a single sample in a study of response to subunit inactivated influenza vaccine. One entry per CDR3 protein results from TCRdb running MiXCR on the RT-PCR reads. The top ten clones hold about an eighth of a sample with 430,000 or so distinct CDR3 sequences, 10% to 11% of them seen once. Sequenced here: PBMCs from blood, sampled 35 to 45 days after vaccination. These receptors were taken from a man aged 50 to 59 who received an inactivated influenza vaccine. Both conserved end residues are trimmed from each CDR3.

TRBJ2-2,TRBV20-1,SASRSGSNTGELF
TRBJ2-7,TRBV10-3,AISDAGGLHEQY
TRBJ2-2,TRBV11-2,ASSYRVTGELF
TRBJ2-3,TRBV5-5,ASSIRDMSTDTQY
TRBJ2-1,TRBV11-2,ASSPFPAGLTINEQF
TRBJ1-6,TRBV4-3,ASSHRTGTYNSPLH
TRBJ2-5,TRBV4-3,ASSQGLAGDQETQY
TRBJ2-7,TRBV29-1,SVDSLGTSSAQQY
TRBJ2-1,TRBV11-2,ASSLIRGRGGTSGYNEQF
TRBJ1-6,TRBV6-2/TRBV6-3,ASNKDGNSPLH
TRBJ2-5,TRBV6-1,ASRPTQGVGETQY
TRBJ1-4,TRBV12-3/TRBV12-4,ASRPPSQKLF
TRBJ2-3,TRBV5-1,ASSLVQLPDTQY
TRBJ2-1,TRBV24-1,ATSDLRRESNEQF
TRBJ2-5,TRBV9,ASSVGPGGIGETQY
TRBJ1-3,TRBV7-9,ASSLYGESGNTIY
TRBJ2-2,TRBV10-3,AIGSGRTTGELF
TRBJ2-5,TRBV7-2,ASSLASQGQQVAQY
TRBJ2-2,TRBV20-1,SPRLAATGELF
TRBJ2-7,TRBV9,ASSVGSGYGGMTNEQY
TRBJ2-7,TRBV20-1,SASPGTGGLNEQY
TRBJ1-6,TRBV27,ASREGAGYNSPLH
TRBJ2-1,TRBV3-1,ASSQLAGAYNEQF
TRBJ2-3,TRBV5-6,ASSLVSGTMDTQY
TRBJ2-1,TRBV15,ATSRDPLAGTEQF
TRBJ2-2,TRBV5-1,ASSLGTGGPGELF
TRBJ1-5,TRBV7-2,ASSLMSGGNQPQH
TRBJ2-3,TRBV5-1,ASSLESGSSTDTQY
TRBJ1-1,TRBV28,ASKFGPSNLPLEAF
TRBJ2-7,TRBV20-1,SARDVSYEQY
TRBJ2-1,TRBV24-1,ATSDTGQGPRFGNEQF
TRBJ2-3,TRBV4-2,ASSQGTGTLSVRDTQY
TRBJ2-3,TRBV4-3,ARTPSSKIARGADTQY
TRBJ2-6,TRBV6-5,ASSYSPRQGYSGANVLT
TRBJ2-3,TRBV27,ASSLGRQGTIPSTDTQY
TRBJ1-2,TRBV7-9,ASRAAVDGYT
TRBJ2-1,TRBV12-3/TRBV12-4,ASSLSGLALGNEQF
TRBJ1-6,TRBV3-1,ASSQGQRINSPLH
TRBJ2-1,TRBV7-6,ASSLRERGGFYNEQF
TRBJ2-3,TRBV7-8,ASSSWTGIITDTQY
TRBJ2-1,TRBV4-2,ASRKLVGLNKYNEQF
TRBJ2-6,TRBV4-3,ASSQSTGFGANVLT
TRBJ1-2,TRBV7-2,ASSSQGTGGYT
TRBJ1-1,TRBV12-3/TRBV12-4,ASSRGSNTEAF
TRBJ2-5,TRBV14,ASSQEGFAETQY
TRBJ2-6,TRBV5-5,ASSPWTGDPGANVLT
TRBJ2-4,TRBV18,ASSALIPGQGGIQY
TRBJ2-1,TRBV7-2,ASSLTLVARNEQF
TRBJ1-6,TRBV9,ASSPSGGQGNSPLH
TRBJ1-2,TRBV3-1,ASSQVDRGRGYT
TRBJ2-7,TRBV10-3,ATRRTGDTYEQY
TRBJ2-5,TRBV9,ASSPREGGETQY
TRBJ1-1,TRBV20-1,SARTGLDPLKTEAF
TRBJ2-7,TRBV5-1,ASSSRTSGRSSSYEQY
TRBJ2-1,TRBV15,ATSRDGVNEQF
TRBJ1-5,TRBV24-1,ATSDGVNSNQPQH
TRBJ2-1,TRBV5-1,ASSLVVREDNEQF
TRBJ1-5,TRBV6-2/TRBV6-3,ASSYASDQPQH